Below are 5 T cell receptor beta chains sequenced from a single sample in a study of regulatory T cells in long-lasting Graves disease. iRepertoire HTBI primers and Arm-PCR of CDR3 regions built TCR beta libraries. TCRdb reprocessed the multiplex PCR reads with MiXCR, giving one entry per CDR3 protein. The table records 450,000 to 650,000 distinct CDR3 sequences, more than 15% of them present only once. Described time point: newly diagnosed GD, antithyroid drugs for less than 3 months. PBMC-derived RNA was used for the TCR library. This sample also belongs to another study, concerning T cells in Graves' hyperthyroidism and ophthalmopathy.

Sample: peripheral blood mononuclear cells (PBMCs), taken at new diagnosis, from a patient treated with antithyroid drugs. These receptors were collected from a woman between 40 and 65 years old with Graves disease.

V gene TRBV19 combines with J gene TRBJ1-1, with D possibly matching TRBD1 (5 bases). V was shortened by 3 bases and J by 3 bases, with 11 bases between the two germline ends. CDR3 length: 14 residues. Germline CDR1 reads LNHDA; CDR2 reads SQIVND (reference sequence). CDR3 DNA sequence: TGTGCCAGTAGTATGCGTGGGGGGGACACTGAAGCTTTCTTT. Translating gives CASSMRGGDTEAFF.

The chain uses TRBV12-3 or TRBV12-4 and TRBJ2-4; TRBD1 is a possible D gene (6 bases). With 2 bases removed from V and 4 bases from J, the gap between germline ends came to 9 bases. The CDR3 contains 14 residues. CDR3 amino acids: CASSLTGMKNIQYF. CDR3 DNA sequence: TGTGCCAGCAGTTTAACAGGGATGAAAAACATTCAGTACTTC.

There are a few counts of this clonotype. At one of its ends the junction is not consistent with the germline gene, which may arise from a read error. The chain joins TRBV5-8 to TRBJ1-1, with D perhaps TRBD1 (5 bases). Germline values: CDR1 SGHTS, CDR2 YDEGEE. The CDR3 extends over 16 amino acids. In DNA form, the CDR3 reads TGTGCCAGCAGCCTATATCGCGGGCAGGGCGGTTTTGAGGGACGTTTT. This translates into CASSLYRGQGGFEGRF.

This chain connects TRBV7-3 to TRBJ2-2; maybe TRBD1 (6 bases). Trimming removed 3 bases from V and 1 base from J, with 6 bases in between. This CDR3 has 14 residues. The germline CDR1 and CDR2 sequences are SGHTA and FQGTGA. The CDR3: CASSFRGNTGELFF. CDR3 DNA sequence: TGTGCCAGCAGCTTCAGGGGGAACACCGGGGAGCTGTTTTTT.

This clonotype was recorded at least ten times. This rearrangement joins TRBV12-3 or TRBV12-4 to TRBJ2-3; D gene uncertain. CDR3 length: 12 amino acids. The V and J ends lost 6 bases and 7 bases respectively, with 11 bases between them. CDR3 residues: CASSGDTNTQYF. In nucleotides, the CDR3 is TGTGCCAGCAGCGGCGATACCAATACGCAGTATTTT.